Each of the 18 T cell receptor beta chains below was sequenced from the same sample in a study of CD8 T cells in Susac syndrome. RNA totalling roughly 0.45 to 1 ug underwent reverse transcription with random hexamers. MiXCR was run by TCRdb on the immunoSEQ multiplex PCR reads, yielding one entry per CDR3 protein. The sample consists of under 200,000 distinct CDR3 sequences, approximately 93% of them appearing once. The sequenced sample was CD4+ T cells from PBMCs. The receptors were sampled from a human donor in good health.

The J gene is TRBJ2-5, the V gene TRBV29-1, with D possibly TRBD1 on 5 matching bases. Germline CDR1 is SQVTM and CDR2 is ANQGSEA. V lost 6 bases and J 2 bases, leaving 13 bases between the germline ends. The CDR3 contains 13 residues. The CDR3 sequence: CSVTPDRQETQYF. DNA for the CDR3: TGCAGCGTGACACCAGACAGACAAGAGACCCAGTACTTC.

V is TRBV5-8 and J is TRBJ1-1; D uncertain. CDR3 length: 13 residues. Germline CDR1 and CDR2: SGHTS and YDEGEE. Between the trimmed V and J ends, which lost 2 bases and 1 base, there was a span of 6 bases. The CDR3 sequence: CASSLHWNTEAFF. In DNA form, the CDR3 reads TGTGCCAGCAGCTTACACTGGAACACTGAAGCTTTCTTT.

This rearrangement joins TRBV12-3 or TRBV12-4 to TRBJ1-5; 8 bases agree with TRBD1. V lost 5 bases to trimming and J lost 5 bases; unmatched junction nucleotides: 8. The CDR3 is made up of 15 amino acids. The CDR3 reads CASSKQGGFDQPQHF. CDR3 nucleotide sequence: TGTGCCAGCAGTAAACAGGGGGGATTTGATCAGCCCCAGCATTTT.

The rearrangement joins TRBV29-1 to TRBJ1-2; 12 bases are shared with TRBD1. The V gene end was trimmed by 5 bases and the J gene end by 4 bases; junction bases not matched to a gene: 8. This CDR3 spans 15 amino acids. The germline V gene has CDR1 SQVTM and CDR2 ANQGSEA. The CDR3 sequence: CSVWGQGAIFYGYTF. For the CDR3, the DNA is TGCAGCGTTTGGGGACAGGGGGCAATTTTCTATGGCTACACCTTC.

The chain carries TRBV10-3 and TRBJ2-6, with D unresolved. V was trimmed by 0 bases and J by 9 bases, leaving 9 bases between them. The V gene's germline CDR1 is ENHRY and CDR2 SYGVKD. The CDR3 loop spans 14 amino acids. CDR3 nucleotides: TGTGCCATCAGTGAGTCGGCAGAAGACAACGTCCTGACTTTC. Encoded protein: CAISESAEDNVLTF.

The V gene is TRBV28, the J gene TRBJ1-5; possibly TRBD1 for D (5 bases). CDR1 is MDHEN, CDR2 SYDVKM, per germline. The CDR3 is 17 residues long. The V end lost 6 bases, the J end lost 5 bases, and 23 bases lay between the germline ends. CDR3 protein: CASRSPEGNRRYQPQHF. The CDR3 region has the DNA TGTGCCAGCAGGTCCCCAGAGGGGAACAGGAGATATCAGCCCCAGCATTTT.

This sequence joins TRBV29-1 and TRBJ1-6; 9 nucleotides agree with TRBD1. J lost 8 bases, V lost 7 bases, and 9 bases had no gene match. Germline V gives CDR1 SQVTM, CDR2 ANQGSEA. This CDR3 region has 14 residues. The CDR3 here is CSARGTGWDSPLHF. CDR3 DNA: TGCAGCGCCCGGGGGACAGGGTGGGATTCACCCCTCCACTTT.

This chain connects TRBV5-1 to TRBJ2-1, with 11 bases matching TRBD1. The CDR3 extends over 14 amino acids. V trimming: 1 base; J trimming: 8 bases; junction bases outside the gene matches: 2. CDR1 is SGHRS, CDR2 YFSETQ, per germline. This chain's CDR3 is CASSLRGQGDEQFF. Written as DNA, the CDR3 is TGCGCCAGCAGCTTGAGGGGACAGGGGGATGAGCAGTTCTTC.

The V gene is TRBV15, the J gene TRBJ1-6; 9 bases are a match to TRBD1. The CDR3 covers 14 residues. Germline V gene data show CDR1 as LNHNV and CDR2 as YYDKDF (reference sequence). Trimming took 0 bases from V and 10 from J; bases not matched to a gene: 1. Written as DNA, the CDR3 is TGTGCCACCAGCAGAGAAGGGACAGGGTCACCCCTCCACTTT. It specifies CATSREGTGSPLHF.

The V gene is TRBV3-1, the J gene TRBJ2-1; tentatively, D is TRBD1 (6 bases). The CDR3 sequence is 16 residues long. Trimming left V 3 bases short and J 8 bases short, with 20 bases between. Germline values: CDR1 LGHDT, CDR2 YNNKEL (reference sequence). The CDR3 here is CASSQLARGSVHEQFF. DNA for the CDR3: TGTGCCAGCAGCCAGCTCGCCAGGGGTAGTGTGCATGAGCAGTTCTTC.

The V call is TRBV4-1, the J call TRBJ2-7; D is uncertain. The germline CDR1 and CDR2 sequences are MGHRA and YSYEKL. CDR3 length equals 14 residues. Trimming removed 4 bases from V and 3 bases from J, with 13 bases in between. The CDR3 loop reads CASSRSPGGYEQYF. CDR3 DNA: TGCGCCAGCAGCCGATCCCCAGGCGGCTACGAGCAGTACTTC.

This sequence joins TRBV20-1 and TRBJ2-3; D might be TRBD2 (5 bases). Deletions cut 6 bases from V and 0 bases from J, with 13 bases between. Germline lookup yields CDR1 DFQATT and CDR2 SNEGSKA (reference sequence). The CDR3 extends over 14 amino acids. CDR3 DNA: TGCAGTGCCCCGGAGGTATGGAGCACAGATACGCAGTATTTT. Encoded protein: CSAPEVWSTDTQYF.

J is TRBJ2-7 and V is TRBV7-8; the D gene is possibly TRBD2 (5 bases). The CDR3 has 14 amino acids. V lost 5 bases and J lost 4, with 15 bases in between. Germline V CDR1 and CDR2: SGHVS, FQNEAQ. CDR3 amino acids: CASSGLTPGYEQYF. CDR3 sequence (DNA): TGTGCCAGCAGCGGACTGACTCCCGGGTACGAGCAGTACTTC.

The chain is built from TRBV19 and TRBJ2-6, with D tentatively TRBD1 (6 bases). The CDR3 is 20 amino acids. Germline V gene sequence: CDR1 LNHDA, CDR2 SQIVND (reference sequence). V gave up 0 bases and J gave up 0 bases, with 18 bases separating them. The CDR3 here is CASSIDTSGTRSSGANVLTF. DNA of the CDR3: TGTGCCAGTAGTATAGATACAAGTGGGACAAGAAGCTCTGGGGCCAACGTCCTGACTTTC.

The chain uses TRBV5-4 and TRBJ2-4; D is unclear. Germline CDR1 is SGHNT and CDR2 is YYREEE (reference sequence). This CDR3 contains 14 residues. The ends were cut back, 0 bases at V and 5 bases at J, with 9 bases in the middle. The CDR3 sequence: CASSLAAGQNIQYF. CDR3 coding DNA: TGTGCCAGCAGCTTGGCGGCAGGCCAAAACATTCAGTACTTC.

This clonotype was seen just once. The chain uses TRBV7-9 and TRBJ1-6; TRBD1 agrees at 9 bases. Per germline, CDR1 SEHNR and CDR2 FQNEAQ (reference sequence). The CDR3 has 14 residues. Trimming cost V 5 bases and J 9 bases; bases outside gene matches: 5. CDR3 amino acids: CASSRDRERSPLHF. CDR3 nucleotide sequence: TGTGCCAGCAGCCGGGACAGGGAACGTTCACCCCTCCACTTT.

The chain employs TRBV27 and TRBJ1-2; possible D gene TRBD1, 6 bases. The CDR3 has 14 residues. V dropped 6 bases and J dropped 0 bases, with 11 bases sitting between them. Germline values: CDR1 MNHEY, CDR2 SMNVEV (reference sequence). The chain's CDR3 is CASREQGANYGYTF. The CDR3 bases are TGTGCCAGCAGAGAACAGGGAGCTAACTATGGCTACACCTTC.

This rearrangement joins TRBV5-1 to TRBJ2-6; 11 bases agree with TRBD1. Trimming removed 4 bases from V and 2 bases from J; junction bases left unmatched: 8. The length of the CDR3 is 18 residues. Germline lookup yields CDR1 SGHRS and CDR2 YFSETQ. In DNA, the CDR3 is TGCGCCAGCAGCCCCCGGGACAGGGGGGGACCTGGGGCCAACGTCCTGACTTTC. Protein product: CASSPRDRGGPGANVLTF.